One sample yielded the 17 T cell receptor beta chains listed below, sequenced in a study of cytomegalovirus exposure and HLA in healthy donors. With 60 Vbeta and 13 Jbeta primers, the PCR was carried out. TCRdb keeps only in-frame clones here, not all; method: immunoSEQ multiplex PCR. Of fewer than 90,000 clones listed, approximately 76% are singletons. The sequenced sample consisted of PBMCs. The receptors were sampled from a male donor in good health and CMV-seronegative.

The chain recombines TRBV11-2 with TRBJ2-5, with 7 bases matching TRBD1. The CDR3 totals 15 residues. Per the germline V gene, CDR1 is SGHAT and CDR2 is FQNNGV. The V and J ends lost 4 bases and 4 bases, in that order; junction bases with no gene match: 9. The CDR3 loop is CASSSRSEGAETQYF. The DNA of the CDR3 is TGTGCCAGCAGCTCGAGATCAGAGGGGGCAGAGACCCAGTACTTC. The complete variable domain, with remaining parts taken from reference TRBV11-2 and TRBJ2-5, reads EAGVAQSPRYKIIEKRQSVAFWCNPISGHATLYWYQQILGQGPKLLIQFQNNGVVDDSQLPKDRFSAERLKGVDSTLKIQPAKLEDSAVYLCASSSRSEGAETQYFGPGTRLLVL.

This chain uses TRBV28 with TRBJ1-6; TRBD1 might be the D (5 bases). The V end lost 2 bases, the J end lost 3 bases, and 14 bases lay between the germline ends. CDR3 size: 17 residues. Germline assignment: CDR1 MDHEN and CDR2 SYDVKM. The CDR3 loop reads CASSLGAGPNYNSPLHF. The CDR3 bases are TGTGCCAGCAGTTTAGGGGCAGGGCCCAACTATAATTCACCCCTCCACTTT.

This clone was picked up a small number of times. This chain uses TRBV7-6 with TRBJ1-3; 7 bases line up with TRBD1. The germline V gene has CDR1 SGHVS and CDR2 FNYEAQ. The CDR3 is 14 residues long. With 5 bases clipped from V and 2 bases from J, the junction kept 3 bases outside the gene matches. Written as DNA, the CDR3 is TGTGCCAGCAGCCTGGGGACAGCTGGAAACACCATATATTTT. It specifies CASSLGTAGNTIYF.

V and J are TRBV5-1 and TRBJ2-7; 10 positions agree with TRBD2. V was pared by 0 bases and J by 3 bases, with 9 bases of the junction left unmatched. The CDR3 length is 17 residues. Germline assignment: CDR1 SGHRS and CDR2 YFSETQ. The CDR3 region has the DNA TGCGCCAGCAGCTTGGTCCCACCACTAGCGGGAATCTACGAGCAGTACTTC. Translation: CASSLVPPLAGIYEQYF.

The chain combines TRBV11-2 with TRBJ2-2; 8 bases align to TRBD1. The length of the CDR3 is 15 residues. V gave up 5 bases and J gave up 2 bases; unmatched junction bases: 4. Germline assignment: CDR1 SGHAT and CDR2 FQNNGV. CDR3 loop: CASSAGGSNTGELFF. As DNA, the CDR3 is TGTGCCAGCAGCGCAGGGGGCAGTAACACCGGGGAGCTGTTTTTT.

V and J are TRBV2 and TRBJ2-2, with 8 bases matching TRBD1. The V and J ends lost 6 bases and 2 bases, in that order; junction bases with no gene match: 5. Germline V lookup: CDR1 SNHLY, CDR2 FYNNEI. The CDR3 consists of 15 residues. CDR3 in amino acids: CASRGGTGNTGELFF. The CDR3 nucleotides are TGTGCCAGCAGGGGCGGGACAGGTAACACCGGGGAGCTGTTTTTT.

CDR3 nucleotides: TGTGCCAGCAGCCATAATGGACAGGGGGCTTACAATGAGCAGTTCTTC. It codes for CASSHNGQGAYNEQFF. The chain combines TRBV11-3 with TRBJ2-1; TRBD1 aligns across 11 bases. With V trimmed by 5 bases and J by 4 bases, 7 bases remained unmatched. The CDR3 extends over 16 amino acids. In germline, CDR1 is SGHNT, CDR2 YENEEA.

V is TRBV19 and J is TRBJ1-5; D remains ambiguous. Looked up from germline, CDR1 is LNHDA and CDR2 is SQIVND (reference sequence). This CDR3 contains 15 residues. V lost 5 bases and J 2 bases, leaving 13 bases between the germline ends. The CDR3: CASSVQAKGNQPQHF. The CDR3 DNA follows: TGTGCCAGTAGTGTCCAGGCCAAAGGCAATCAGCCCCAGCATTTT. Full variable domain (remainder filled in from reference TRBV19 and TRBJ1-5): DGGITQSPKYLFRKEGQNVTLSCEQNLNHDAMYWYRQDPGQGLRLIYYSQIVNDFQKGDIAEGYSVSREKKESFPLTVTSAQKNPTAFYLCASSVQAKGNQPQHFGDGTRLSIL.

The rearrangement links TRBV27 to TRBJ2-3; 12 nucleotides line up with TRBD2. The V gene's germline CDR1 is MNHEY and CDR2 SMNVEV (reference sequence). V shed 6 bases and J 4 bases; nucleotides not matched to a gene: 5. The CDR3 runs 15 residues. In nucleotides, the CDR3 is TGTGCCAGCAGAAGACTAGCGGGAGTCCCAGATACGCAGTATTTT. Translated: CASRRLAGVPDTQYF.

The gene calls are TRBV13 and TRBJ2-7; TRBD1 matches at 12 bases. V dropped 5 bases and J dropped 5; count of bases not matched to a gene: 7. The CDR3 is 15 residues long. Germline V gene lookup returns CDR1 PRHDT and CDR2 FYEKMQ (reference sequence). The CDR3 DNA follows: TGTGCCAGCAGCACCCGGGACAGGGGGCTCGACGAGCAGTACTTC. Its protein is CASSTRDRGLDEQYF.

This clone was observed a handful of times. This chain links TRBV19 with TRBJ1-2; 9 bases are shared with TRBD1. The junction had 10 bases not matched to a gene; V was cut back by 10 bases and J by 4 bases. Germline V gene sequence: CDR1 LNHDA, CDR2 SQIVND (reference sequence). The CDR3 sequence is 14 residues long. CDR3 protein: CATGDRAESYGYTF. The DNA of the CDR3 is TGTGCCACAGGGGACAGGGCCGAGAGCTATGGCTACACCTTC.

This clone was counted a few times. The chain links TRBV6-4 to TRBJ2-2; D is undetermined. Trimming left V 0 bases short and J 0 bases short, with 2 bases between. Germline CDR1 and CDR2: MRHNA and SNTAGT. There are 14 residues in the CDR3. The CDR3 protein is CASSDSTNTGELFF. The CDR3 DNA reads TGTGCCAGCAGTGACTCTACGAACACCGGGGAGCTGTTTTTT.

This chain connects TRBV7-3 to TRBJ2-1; D gene ambiguous. Deletions cut 5 bases from V and 7 bases from J, with 9 bases between. The V gene's germline CDR1 is SGHTA and CDR2 FQGTGA. The CDR3 is made up of 12 amino acids. DNA of the CDR3: TGTGCCAGCAGCCTGACTTCTAATGAGCAGTTCTTC. Its protein product is CASSLTSNEQFF.

The rearrangement links TRBV5-1 to TRBJ2-7; 8 bases are a match to TRBD1. CDR1 and CDR2 from the germline V gene are SGHRS and YFSETQ. V lost 4 bases, J lost 2 bases, and 8 bases stayed unmatched. The CDR3 sequence is 15 residues long. The CDR3 bases are TGCGCCAGCAGCCAGCAGACAGGGGAACCCTACGAGCAGTACTTC. Protein: CASSQQTGEPYEQYF.

The chain couples TRBV5-6 to TRBJ1-4; the D gene is possibly TRBD1 (5 bases). The germline CDR1 and CDR2 sequences are SGHDT and YYEEEE. V dropped 2 bases and J dropped 5 bases, with 13 bases sitting between them. This CDR3 contains 15 residues. CDR3 protein: CASSFGGALNEKLFF. CDR3 in DNA: TGTGCCAGCAGCTTTGGAGGGGCCCTAAATGAAAAACTGTTTTTT.

The rearrangement joins TRBV7-9 to TRBJ1-4, with D possibly matching TRBD1 (5 bases). This CDR3 region has 14 residues. Germline V CDR1 and CDR2: SEHNR, FQNEAQ (reference sequence). V lost 5 bases and J 11 bases, leaving 18 bases between the germline ends. The CDR3 loop is CASSRGGVGEKLFF. DNA for the CDR3: TGTGCCAGCAGCAGGGGTGGTGTTGGTGAGAAACTGTTTTTT.

The V call is TRBV11-2, the J call TRBJ2-5; 10 nucleotides line up with TRBD1. The V and J ends lost 5 bases and 3 bases, in that order; junction bases with no gene match: 6. Per germline, CDR1 SGHAT and CDR2 FQNNGV. CDR3 length: 15 amino acids. CDR3 amino acids: CASSPGDRGKETQYF. The DNA for the CDR3 is TGTGCCAGCAGCCCGGGGGACAGGGGAAAAGAGACCCAGTACTTC. Complete variable domain (other parts from reference TRBV11-2 and TRBJ2-5): EAGVAQSPRYKIIEKRQSVAFWCNPISGHATLYWYQQILGQGPKLLIQFQNNGVVDDSQLPKDRFSAERLKGVDSTLKIQPAKLEDSAVYLCASSPGDRGKETQYFGPGTRLLVL.